This T cell receptor (beta chain) is drawn from a study of response to subunit inactivated influenza vaccine. Study results and caveats: Authors suggested each seasonal influenza vaccination recruits few new T cells.

This clonotype was seen only a few times. What it binds is unknown. One entry per CDR3 protein, called by TCRdb with MiXCR from the RT-PCR reads. The data show 750,000 to 850,000 distinct CDR3 sequences, about 18% seen once. This CDR3 spans 13 amino acids. The germline V gene encodes CDR1 DFQATT and CDR2 SNEGSKA (reference sequence). V lost 3 bases, J lost 1 base, and 3 bases stayed unmatched. The sequence derives from a man aged 50 to 60 who received an inactivated influenza vaccine. Sequences were derived from PBMCs from blood, sampled about 5 days after vaccination. This chain links TRBV20-1 with TRBJ2-7, with 7 bases fitting TRBD1. The DNA of the CDR3 is TGCAGTGCTAGGACAGGGACATCCTACGAGCAGTACTTC. Its protein is CSARTGTSYEQYF.